The rows below give T cell receptor beta chains drawn from one sample of a study of blood T cell repertoires in COVID-19. The repertoire was sequenced with immunoSEQ multiplex PCR; TCRdb's copy has only in-frame clones and lacks some. The data show 200,000 or so clones, around 82% seen once. Sequencing was performed on PBMCs or T cells enriched from blood (not recorded which). The receptors were gathered from a man in his forties who had recovered from COVID-19. Both conserved end residues are part of each CDR3. Each record gives: V gene, J gene, clone size, D gene, CDR3 DNA, CDR3 protein. The D gene is left open where the match is weak. Some rows mark clone size as missing; the rest say once, few, many or name a class of expanded clone.

V: TRBV3-1/TRBV3-2; J: TRBJ1-2; size: .; D: TRBD1; DNA: TGTGCCAGCAGCCCGGGACAGGGGGGGAATTATGGCTACACCTTC; CDR3: CASSPGQGGNYGYTF
V: TRBV12-3/TRBV12-4; J: TRBJ1-5; size: .; D: .; DNA: TGTGCCAGCAGTTTTATGGAGGATCAGCCCCAGCATTTT; CDR3: CASSFMEDQPQHF
V: TRBV5-8; J: TRBJ1-6; size: .; D: .; DNA: TGTGCCAGCAGCTTCGGACAGCCCTTAAATAATTCACCCCTCCACTTT; CDR3: CASSFGQPLNNSPLHF
V: TRBV4-1; J: TRBJ2-1; size: .; D: .; DNA: TGCGCCAGCAGCCCGCGGGAATTTCACAATGAGCAGTTCTTC; CDR3: CASSPREFHNEQFF
V: TRBV6-2/TRBV6-3; J: TRBJ2-5; size: .; D: .; DNA: TGTGCCAGCAGTCCCTTCGGTTGGGGCACCCAAGAGACCCAGTACTTC; CDR3: CASSPFGWGTQETQYF
V: TRBV9; J: TRBJ2-7; size: .; D: TRBD1; DNA: TGTGCCAGCACACCGGGACAGGGGCCCTACGAGCAGTACTTC; CDR3: CASTPGQGPYEQYF
V: TRBV6-1; J: TRBJ1-3; size: once; D: .; DNA: TGTGCCAGCAGTGAAGCGCACGGAGGCTCCTCTGGAAACACCATATATTTT; CDR3: CASSEAHGGSSGNTIYF
V: TRBV6-1; J: TRBJ2-7; size: .; D: .; DNA: TGTGCCAGCAGTGAAGGAGGAAGATCCTACGAGCAGTACTTC; CDR3: CASSEGGRSYEQYF
V: TRBV5-1; J: TRBJ1-1; size: few; D: .; DNA: TGCGCCAGCAGACTAGATGCTAGGAACACTGAAGCTTTCTTT; CDR3: CASRLDARNTEAFF
V: TRBV5-4; J: TRBJ2-7; size: .; D: TRBD1; DNA: TGTGCCAGCAGCTCTACCGGACAGGGAGGGCAGTACTTC; CDR3: CASSSTGQGGQYF
V: TRBV6-2/TRBV6-3; J: TRBJ2-2; size: .; D: TRBD2; DNA: TGTGCCAGCAGTCATAGCGGGGGGGACGCCGGGGAGCTGTTTTTT; CDR3: CASSHSGGDAGELFF
V: TRBV7-9; J: TRBJ2-1; size: few; D: TRBD2; DNA: TGTGCCAGCAGCCCTACTGGGGGGGCCTACAATGAGCAGTTCTTC; CDR3: CASSPTGGAYNEQFF
V: TRBV7-2; J: TRBJ1-5; size: .; D: .; DNA: TGTGCCAGCAGCTTAGGGCCCAGCAGGAGCAATCAGCCCCAGCATTTT; CDR3: CASSLGPSRSNQPQHF
V: TRBV10-1; J: TRBJ1-1; size: .; D: TRBD1; DNA: TGCGCCAGCAGTGGGTACAGGGGACCCAGCACTGAAGCTTTCTTT; CDR3: CASSGYRGPSTEAFF
V: TRBV29-1; J: TRBJ1-1; size: .; D: .; DNA: TGCAGCGTCCGAGGCTGGGTCACTGAAGCTTTCTTT; CDR3: CSVRGWVTEAFF
V: TRBV7-8; J: TRBJ2-1; size: .; D: .; DNA: TGTGCCAGCAGCTTTTCAACGGGTGTGAATGAGCAGTTCTTC; CDR3: CASSFSTGVNEQFF
V: TRBV2; J: TRBJ2-5; size: .; D: .; DNA: TGTGCCAGCAGTCTCTCAGGGGCTTTGGAGACCCAGTACTTC; CDR3: CASSLSGALETQYF
V: TRBV5-6; J: TRBJ1-2; size: once; D: .; DNA: TGTGCCAGCAGCTTGAGGTCTCCTTGGGGGCCCAACTCTGGCTACACCTTC; CDR3: CASSLRSPWGPNSGYTF
V: TRBV3-1/TRBV3-2; J: TRBJ2-3; size: .; D: .; DNA: TGTGCCAGCAGGAACCGGGGGGCCCTAACAGATACGCAGTATTTT; CDR3: CASRNRGALTDTQYF
V: TRBV7-8; J: TRBJ1-4; size: few; D: .; DNA: TGTGCCAGCAGCTGGTCGCAGGGGGAAAAACTGTTTTTT; CDR3: CASSWSQGEKLFF
V: TRBV19; J: TRBJ2-2; size: once; D: TRBD1; DNA: TGTGCCAGTAAGGACAGGGGCGGTTGGACCGGGGAGCTGTTTTTT; CDR3: CASKDRGGWTGELFF
V: TRBV30; J: TRBJ1-2; size: .; D: .; DNA: TGTGCCTGGAGTGCCACGACCGGGGTAGGCTACACCTTC; CDR3: CAWSATTGVGYTF
V: TRBV4-1; J: TRBJ1-6; size: .; D: TRBD1; DNA: TGCGCCAGCAGCCATAGGCAGGGGGAAAGGAATTCACCCCTCCACTTT; CDR3: CASSHRQGERNSPLHF
V: TRBV3-1/TRBV3-2; J: TRBJ1-2; size: once; D: .; DNA: TGTGCCAGCAGCCAAGTAGAATGGGGGCCAAACACCTTC; CDR3: CASSQVEWGPNTF
V: TRBV2; J: TRBJ1-2; size: .; D: .; DNA: TGTGCCAGCAGTGGAGTGGCTTACTACGGCTACACCTTC; CDR3: CASSGVAYYGYTF
V: TRBV10-3; J: TRBJ2-5; size: .; D: TRBD2; DNA: TGTGCCATCAACGGGGGGGGACGGGAGACCCAGTACTTC; CDR3: CAINGGGRETQYF
V: TRBV9; J: TRBJ1-1; size: many; D: .; DNA: TGTGCCAGCAGCGTAGTAGCGGGGAACACTGAAGCTTTCTTT; CDR3: CASSVVAGNTEAFF
V: TRBV5-1; J: TRBJ2-3; size: .; D: .; DNA: TGCGCCAGCAGCTTTGGGCAGCACCACACAGATACGCAGTATTTT; CDR3: CASSFGQHHTDTQYF
V: TRBV5-1; J: TRBJ2-7; size: .; D: .; DNA: TGCGCCAGCAGCTTGAGGGGAGGGACAATCGGCGAGCAGTACTTC; CDR3: CASSLRGGTIGEQYF
V: TRBV3-1/TRBV3-2; J: TRBJ1-2; size: once; D: .; DNA: TGTGCCAGCAGCCGATCCCCGGGGGGGAGCTATGGCTACACCTTC; CDR3: CASSRSPGGSYGYTF
V: TRBV19; J: TRBJ1-6; size: .; D: .; DNA: TGTGCCAGTAACCCGACGACAGGCTTTAATTCACCCCTCCACTTT; CDR3: CASNPTTGFNSPLHF
V: TRBV14; J: TRBJ2-1; size: once; D: TRBD2; DNA: TGTGCCAGCACGACTAGCGGGGGGTACAATGAGCAGTTCTTC; CDR3: CASTTSGGYNEQFF
V: TRBV5-1; J: TRBJ1-6; size: .; D: .; DNA: TGCGCCAGCCGGACAGACCAGCTCTTTAATTCACCCCTCCACTTT; CDR3: CASRTDQLFNSPLHF
V: TRBV3-1/TRBV3-2; J: TRBJ2-5; size: .; D: TRBD2; DNA: TGTGCCAGCAGCCAAGTTTTTCGGGGGGGCCACCAAGAGACCCAGTACTTC; CDR3: CASSQVFRGGHQETQYF
V: TRBV7-9; J: TRBJ1-6; size: .; D: TRBD1; DNA: TGTGCCAGCAGCTTGGGGGACAGGACCAGTTCACCCCTCCACTTT; CDR3: CASSLGDRTSSPLHF
V: TRBV28; J: TRBJ1-2; size: few; D: TRBD1; DNA: TGTGCCAGCAGTTTAAACAGGGGGCAGGATGGCTACACCTTC; CDR3: CASSLNRGQDGYTF
V: TRBV11-2; J: TRBJ2-1; size: .; D: TRBD2; DNA: TGTGCCAGCAGCTTAGCGGAGCGGGGGTTCTCCTACAATGAGCAGTTCTTC; CDR3: CASSLAERGFSYNEQFF
V: TRBV6-2/TRBV6-3; J: TRBJ2-7; size: .; D: .; DNA: TGTGCCAGCAGTTACAATCCAGTGTACGAGCAGTACTTC; CDR3: CASSYNPVYEQYF
V: TRBV7-8; J: TRBJ1-5; size: .; D: TRBD1; DNA: TGTGCCAGCAGCTGGGGGACCAACAGGGGGCCGGGACAGCCCCAGCATTTT; CDR3: CASSWGTNRGPGQPQHF
V: TRBV18; J: TRBJ1-5; size: once; D: TRBD1; DNA: TGTGCCAGCTCAGAATCCACAGGGGGTAGCAATCAGCCCCAGCATTTT; CDR3: CASSESTGGSNQPQHF
V: TRBV28; J: TRBJ1-5; size: .; D: .; DNA: TGTGCCAGCAGTCTTATCCCCTTACAGGTTTCTAATCAGCCCCAGCATTTT; CDR3: CASSLIPLQVSNQPQHF
V: TRBV2; J: TRBJ1-5; size: .; D: .; DNA: TGTGCCAGCAGTGAGGGCAGTCCACTCAATCAGCCCCAGCATTTT; CDR3: CASSEGSPLNQPQHF